The 8 T cell receptor beta chains listed next were all sequenced from one sample in a study of control samples from healthy donors and cancer patients. Libraries were prepared by immunoSEQ multiplex PCR; TCRdb keeps only in-frame clonotypes and omits some of them. The sample records about 82,000 clones, 70% to 90% being singletons. The sequenced sample was blood. The receptor source for this set is a man in his fifties or sixties in good health.

This sequence joins TRBV24-1 and TRBJ1-1; D is ambiguous. Trimming pared 12 bases from V and 3 bases from J, leaving 16 bases between. Germline V lookup: CDR1 KGHDR, CDR2 SFDVKD. This CDR3 spans 13 amino acids. CDR3 DNA: TGTGCCCCTTTTCGGTGTGAGGACACTGAAGCTTTCTTT. Translated: CAPFRCEDTEAFF.

This chain joins TRBV28 and TRBJ1-1; D not certain. The CDR3 length is 14 residues. V dropped 5 bases and J dropped 5 bases, with 15 bases sitting between them. Germline V gene lookup returns CDR1 MDHEN and CDR2 SYDVKM. CDR3 sequence reads: CASSGTSVQTEAFF. The CDR3 coding sequence is TGTGCCAGCAGTGGAACTTCCGTTCAAACTGAAGCTTTCTTT.

Sample share makes this clone medium-sized. This chain uses TRBV4-3 with TRBJ1-4; 7 bases fit TRBD1. Looked up from germline, CDR1 is LGHNA and CDR2 is YSLEER. With 2 bases clipped from V and 3 bases from J, the junction kept 9 bases outside the gene matches. This CDR3 is built from 17 residues. CDR3 loop: CASSQSGQGVANEKLFF. Here the CDR3 DNA reads TGCGCCAGCAGCCAATCGGGTCAGGGGGTAGCTAATGAAAAACTGTTTTTT.

CDR3 in DNA: TGTGCCAGCAGTTACGCAGCCCTGGGGGATCAGCCCCAGCATTTT. It translates to CASSYAALGDQPQHF. The chain combines TRBV6-6 with TRBJ1-5; possible D gene TRBD1, 5 bases. V lost 2 bases and J lost 5, with 13 bases in between. Germline values: CDR1 MNHNY, CDR2 SVGAGI (reference sequence). CDR3 length: 15 amino acids.

V usage is TRBV4-2 and J usage is TRBJ2-7; 10 bases agree with TRBD2. Trimming removed 1 base from V and 0 bases from J; junction bases left unmatched: 6. The CDR3 sequence is 17 residues long. Germline lookup yields CDR1 LGHNA and CDR2 YNFKEQ. The CDR3 spells CASSQGATSGYSYEQYF. In DNA form, the CDR3 reads TGTGCCAGCAGCCAAGGGGCGACTAGCGGGTACTCCTACGAGCAGTACTTC.

The chain couples TRBV6-6 to TRBJ2-3; 7 bases fit TRBD2. The CDR3 has 16 residues. Germline loops: CDR1 MNHNY, CDR2 SVGAGI (reference sequence). V shed 6 bases and J 1 base; nucleotides not matched to a gene: 10. The CDR3 DNA sequence: TGTGCCAGCAGCACCCTTGGCGGGGGACGCACAGATACGCAGTATTTT. It translates to CASSTLGGGRTDTQYF.

CDR3 DNA sequence: TGTGCCAGTACTCCCTGGACAGGGGGGCCCCAAGAAGCTTTCTTT. Translated: CASTPWTGGPQEAFF. The genes are TRBV19 and TRBJ1-1, with TRBD1 identical over 10 bases. This CDR3 has 15 residues. Germline V gene sequence: CDR1 LNHDA, CDR2 SQIVND (reference sequence). V was clipped by 7 bases and J by 8 bases; unmatched bases: 13.

The CDR3 coding sequence is TGTGCCTGGGGGGGATCACGGCTTGAGCAGTTCTTC. Translation: CAWGGSRLEQFF. The genes are TRBV30 and TRBJ2-1, with D perhaps matching TRBD1 or TRBD2 (5 bases each). Germline CDR1 is GTSNPN and CDR2 is SVGIG (reference sequence). This CDR3 is built from 12 residues. Trimming left V 5 bases short and J 9 bases short, with 14 bases between.